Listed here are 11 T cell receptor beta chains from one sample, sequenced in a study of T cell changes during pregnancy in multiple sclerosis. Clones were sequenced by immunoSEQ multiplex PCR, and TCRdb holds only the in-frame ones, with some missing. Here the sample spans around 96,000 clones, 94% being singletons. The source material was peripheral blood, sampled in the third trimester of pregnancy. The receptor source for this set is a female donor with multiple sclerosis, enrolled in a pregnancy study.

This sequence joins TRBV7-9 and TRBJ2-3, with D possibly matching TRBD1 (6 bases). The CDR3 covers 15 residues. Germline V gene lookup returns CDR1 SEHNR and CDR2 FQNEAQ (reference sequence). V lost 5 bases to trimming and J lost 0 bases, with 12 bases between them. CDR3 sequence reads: CASSTGSPSTDTQYF. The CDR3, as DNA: TGTGCCAGCAGCACAGGGAGCCCTAGCACAGATACGCAGTATTTT.

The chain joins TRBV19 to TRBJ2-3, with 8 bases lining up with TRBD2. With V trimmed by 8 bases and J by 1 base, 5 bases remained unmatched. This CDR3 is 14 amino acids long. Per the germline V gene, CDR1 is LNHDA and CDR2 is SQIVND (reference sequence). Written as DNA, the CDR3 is TGTGCCAGTGACTCGGGAGGGGGCACAGATACGCAGTATTTT. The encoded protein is CASDSGGGTDTQYF.

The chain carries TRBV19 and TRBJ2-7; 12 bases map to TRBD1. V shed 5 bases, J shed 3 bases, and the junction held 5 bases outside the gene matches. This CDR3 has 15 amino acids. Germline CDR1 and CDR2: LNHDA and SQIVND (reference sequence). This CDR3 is CASSRGQGANYEQYF. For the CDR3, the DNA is TGTGCCAGTAGTCGGGGACAGGGGGCAAACTACGAGCAGTACTTC. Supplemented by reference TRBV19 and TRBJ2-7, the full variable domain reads DGGITQSPKYLFRKEGQNVTLSCEQNLNHDAMYWYRQDPGQGLRLIYYSQIVNDFQKGDIAEGYSVSREKKESFPLTVTSAQKNPTAFYLCASSRGQGANYEQYFGPGTRLTVT.

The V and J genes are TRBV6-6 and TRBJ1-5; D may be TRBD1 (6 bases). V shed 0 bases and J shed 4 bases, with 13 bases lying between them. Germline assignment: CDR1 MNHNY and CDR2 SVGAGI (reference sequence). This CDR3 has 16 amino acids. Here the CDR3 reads CASSYSVVRGNQPQHF. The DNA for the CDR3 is TGTGCCAGCAGTTACTCGGTTGTCAGGGGTAATCAGCCCCAGCATTTT.

The CDR3 DNA follows: TGCGCCAGCAGCCAGGACAGCTTAGGTGGTTACACTGAAGCTTTCTTT. Residues: CASSQDSLGGYTEAFF. The rearrangement joins TRBV5-1 to TRBJ1-1; D possibly corresponds to TRBD1 (6 bases). The germline CDR1 and CDR2 sequences are SGHRS and YFSETQ. The ends were cut back, 4 bases at V and 3 bases at J, with 19 bases in the middle. The CDR3 totals 16 residues.

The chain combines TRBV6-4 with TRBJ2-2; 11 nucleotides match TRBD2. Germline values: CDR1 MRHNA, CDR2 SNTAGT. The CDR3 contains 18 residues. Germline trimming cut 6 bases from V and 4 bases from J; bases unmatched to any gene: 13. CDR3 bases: TGTGCCAGCAGAGTAGAACTAGCGGGAGTTTATCGCACCGGGGAGCTGTTTTTT. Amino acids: CASRVELAGVYRTGELFF.

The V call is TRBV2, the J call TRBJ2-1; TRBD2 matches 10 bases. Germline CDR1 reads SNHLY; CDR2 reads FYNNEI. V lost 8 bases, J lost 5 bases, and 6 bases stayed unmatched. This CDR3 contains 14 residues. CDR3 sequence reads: CASLRTSGNNEQFF. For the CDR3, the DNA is TGTGCCAGCCTTCGGACTAGCGGAAACAATGAGCAGTTCTTC.

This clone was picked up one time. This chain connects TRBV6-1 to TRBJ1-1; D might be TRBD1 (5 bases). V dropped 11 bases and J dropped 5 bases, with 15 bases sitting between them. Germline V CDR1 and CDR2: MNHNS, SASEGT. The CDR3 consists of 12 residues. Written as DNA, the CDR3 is TGTGCCTCCTCCTGGGGGGATACTGAAGCTTTCTTT. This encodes CASSWGDTEAFF.

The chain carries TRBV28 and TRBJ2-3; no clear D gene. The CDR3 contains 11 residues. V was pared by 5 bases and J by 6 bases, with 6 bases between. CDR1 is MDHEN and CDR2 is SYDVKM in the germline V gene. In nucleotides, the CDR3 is TGTGCCAGCAGTAACTTTGATACGCAGTATTTT. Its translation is CASSNFDTQYF.

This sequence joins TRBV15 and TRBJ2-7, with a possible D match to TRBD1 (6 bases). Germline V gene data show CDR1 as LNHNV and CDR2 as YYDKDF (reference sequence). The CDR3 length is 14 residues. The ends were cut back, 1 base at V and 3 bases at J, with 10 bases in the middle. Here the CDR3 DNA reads TGTGCCACCAGCAGAGCGGGACATAACTACGAGCAGTACTTC. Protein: CATSRAGHNYEQYF.

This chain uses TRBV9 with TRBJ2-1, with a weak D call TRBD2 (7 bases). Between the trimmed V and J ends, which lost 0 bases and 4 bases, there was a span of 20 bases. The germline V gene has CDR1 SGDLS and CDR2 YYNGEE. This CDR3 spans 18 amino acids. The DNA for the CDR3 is TGTGCCAGCAGCGTAGAGGTAGGGGGGGTCCTACAGTACAATGAGCAGTTCTTC. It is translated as CASSVEVGGVLQYNEQFF.